This TCR beta chain was identified during a study of CD8+ T cells in alopecia areata. Whole-study findings and limits: TCRs were shared less clearly across patients than in mice, possibly for HLA-related reasons. Lesional scalp exceeded normal scalp in clonality, especially in alopecia totalis/universalis. Many expanded lesional clones persisted in scalp and blood during tofacitinib treatment.

Treatment noted: oral pan-JAK inhibitor, 5-10 mg twice daily. V lost 5 bases and J lost 5, with 9 bases in between. CDR3 length: 12 residues. CDR1 is SGHAT and CDR2 is FQNNGV in the germline V gene. In each case, RNA was isolated and then reverse transcribed into cDNA as the sequencing template. TCRdb's table, derived via immunoSEQ multiplex PCR, lists solely in-frame clones and lacks some. There are 150,000 to 200,000 clones in the sample; just under 65% occur only once, and approximately 1.3% lies in the top ten. A word on this clone: Its antigen is unidentified.

This sample comprised CD4+ T cells sorted from blood, obtained around week 50, from a patient treated with tofacitinib. The chain joins TRBV11-2 to TRBJ2-5; D uncertain. The clonotype comes from a human donor with alopecia areata. The CDR3 coding sequence is TGTGCCAGCAGCCGTAACCGGGAGACCCAGTACTTC. Protein product: CASSRNRETQYF.